Shown below are 16 T cell receptor beta chains from a single sample sequenced in a study of CD4+ T cells in melanoma. Assay: immunoSEQ multiplex PCR; the TCRdb copy retains only in-frame clones and omits some. The sample records approximately 14,000 clones, approximately 57% being singletons. The sequenced sample consisted of cells from a culture (not recorded whether cultured in vitro). These receptors originate from a human donor with melanoma.

The rearrangement links TRBV19 to TRBJ2-5, with a tentative D call TRBD2 (6 bases). The CDR3 has 15 amino acids. Germline-derived CDR1 and CDR2 are LNHDA and SQIVND (reference sequence). The V gene lost 4 bases and the J gene lost 2 bases, with 14 bases spanning the gap. CDR3 sequence reads: CASSTLGSGQETQYF. The CDR3 DNA follows: TGTGCCAGTAGTACGCTCGGGAGCGGTCAAGAGACCCAGTACTTC.

This clone was detected a few times. The genes are TRBV4-2 and TRBJ2-1; 11 nucleotides align to TRBD2. V was pared by 2 bases and J by 0 bases, with 0 bases of the junction left unmatched. CDR3 length equals 16 residues. Germline CDR1 reads LGHNA; CDR2 reads YNFKEQ. The CDR3, as DNA: TGTGCCAGCAGCCAACTAGCGGGGGGCTCCTACAATGAGCAGTTCTTC. This encodes CASSQLAGGSYNEQFF.

This rearrangement joins TRBV6-6 to TRBJ1-2; D is unresolved. The CDR3 consists of 15 residues. Trimming removed 2 bases at V and 4 bases at J, with 14 bases between. Germline CDR1 and CDR2: MNHNY and SVGAGI (reference sequence). The DNA for the CDR3 is TGTGCCAGCAGTTACGGCGCAGGCGGATTCTATGGCTACACCTTC. Protein: CASSYGAGGFYGYTF.

CDR3 protein: CASSQITDTQYF. CDR3 coding DNA: TGTGCCAGCAGCCAAATCACAGATACGCAGTATTTT. The V gene is TRBV11-2, the J gene TRBJ2-3; D is undetermined. The CDR3 loop spans 12 amino acids. Germline CDR1 reads SGHAT; CDR2 reads FQNNGV. V was shortened by 5 bases and J by 2 bases, with 5 bases between the two germline ends.

This sequence joins TRBV7-6 and TRBJ2-3; TRBD1 is a possible D gene (6 bases). From germline, CDR1 is SGHVS and CDR2 FNYEAQ. Trimming left V 3 bases short and J 6 bases short, with 13 bases between. CDR3 length equals 14 residues. This CDR3 is CASSFTGLMDTQYF. Written as DNA, the CDR3 is TGTGCCAGCAGCTTCACAGGGCTCATGGATACGCAGTATTTT.

This clone was detected only a few times. The DNA for the CDR3 is TGTGCCAGCAGCCCCAGACTAGCGGGAGCCAAAAACATTCAGTACTTC. It is translated as CASSPRLAGAKNIQYF. The chain links TRBV9 to TRBJ2-4; 10 nucleotides agree with TRBD2. There are 16 residues in the CDR3. Germline trimming cut 4 bases from V and 0 bases from J; bases unmatched to any gene: 4. Looked up from germline, CDR1 is SGDLS and CDR2 is YYNGEE.

Notes on this clone: Distinct nucleotide sequences in the sample also encode this CDR3. This sequence joins TRBV2 and TRBJ2-7; weak D call: TRBD2 (7 bases). CDR1 is SNHLY, CDR2 FYNNEI, per germline. The CDR3 extends over 15 amino acids. The ends were cut back, 7 bases at V and 1 base at J, with 17 bases in the middle. The CDR3 reads CASKGEGGPSYEQYF. CDR3 nucleotides: TGTGCCAGCAAGGGAGAGGGGGGGCCTTCCTACGAGCAGTACTTC.

V and J are TRBV2 and TRBJ1-2, with D perhaps TRBD1 (5 bases). V was clipped by 5 bases and J by 3 bases, with 25 bases between them. The CDR3 totals 18 residues. From germline, CDR1 is SNHLY and CDR2 FYNNEI. CDR3 bases: TGTGCCAGCAGTTTCAATAGGCCGAGGGACCCCTTCGACTATGGCTACACCTTC. This codes for CASSFNRPRDPFDYGYTF.

The chain recombines TRBV6-6 with TRBJ2-3; D is unclear. Per germline, CDR1 MNHNY and CDR2 SVGAGI (reference sequence). Trimming cost V 2 bases and J 0 bases, with 9 bases left between them. The CDR3 covers 15 residues. The CDR3 loop is CASSYLGASTDTQYF. The CDR3, as DNA: TGTGCCAGCAGTTACCTCGGTGCTAGCACAGATACGCAGTATTTT.

The chain uses TRBV18 and TRBJ1-4; D perhaps matches TRBD1 (5 bases). Germline CDR1 reads KGHSH; CDR2 reads LQKENI. The CDR3 has 13 residues. V lost 8 bases and J lost 6, with 13 bases in between. CDR3 sequence (DNA): TGTGCCAGCGCGGGGGATTGGGATGAAAAACTGTTTTTT. It specifies CASAGDWDEKLFF.

This clone appeared a few times. V gene TRBV2 combines with J gene TRBJ1-5; D is ambiguous. This CDR3 spans 14 amino acids. Germline values: CDR1 SNHLY, CDR2 FYNNEI. Trimming cost V 6 bases and J 3 bases, with 12 bases left between them. CDR3 DNA sequence: TGTGCCAGCAGAGCACCAGGCTACAATCAGCCCCAGCATTTT. This translates into CASRAPGYNQPQHF.

In regard to this clone: This same CDR3 is encoded by further DNA sequences in the sample. The chain couples TRBV6-5 to TRBJ2-1; 11 nucleotides agree with TRBD2. V was pared by 5 bases and J by 6 bases, with 3 bases of the junction left unmatched. This CDR3 has 14 residues. Germline V CDR1 and CDR2: MNHEY, SVGAGI. The CDR3 nucleotides are TGTGCCAGCAGTAGACTAGCGGGGCCCAATGAGCAGTTCTTC. Translating gives CASSRLAGPNEQFF.

The chain joins TRBV29-1 to TRBJ2-1; unclear D gene. Trimming pared 4 bases from V and 1 base from J, leaving 2 bases between. Looked up from germline, CDR1 is SQVTM and CDR2 is ANQGSEA. The CDR3 covers 11 residues. The CDR3 DNA sequence: TGCAGCGTTGGTTCCTACAATGAGCAGTTCTTC. Protein: CSVGSYNEQFF.

The chain carries TRBV6-5 and TRBJ1-5; the D gene is possibly TRBD1 (6 bases). This CDR3 spans 14 amino acids. The germline V gene encodes CDR1 MNHEY and CDR2 SVGAGI. V was pared by 4 bases and J by 4 bases, with 11 bases between. CDR3 amino acids: CASSSYRENQPQHF. CDR3 nucleotide sequence: TGTGCCAGCAGTTCTTACAGGGAGAATCAGCCCCAGCATTTT.

The chain is built from TRBV7-9 and TRBJ1-6; D is unclear. This CDR3 spans 16 amino acids. V lost 5 bases, J lost 9 bases, and 20 bases lay in between. CDR1 SEHNR and CDR2 FQNEAQ come from the germline V gene (reference sequence). The CDR3 DNA reads TGTGCCAGCAGCCGGGGTAGACCCAAGACGGGTTCACCCCTCCACTTT. This sequence encodes CASSRGRPKTGSPLHF. Full variable domain (outside the CDR3, taken from reference TRBV7-9 and TRBJ1-6): DTGVSQNPRHKITKRGQNVTFRCDPISEHNRLYWYRQTLGQGPEFLTYFQNEAQLEKSRLLSDRFSAERPKGSFSTLEIQRTEQGDSAMYLCASSRGRPKTGSPLHFGNGTRLTVT.

The chain recombines TRBV7-3 with TRBJ2-3; 8 nucleotides align to TRBD2. Losses at the gene ends were 2 bases for V and 5 bases for J; bases not matched to a gene: 9. This CDR3 has 16 amino acids. Germline values: CDR1 SGHTA, CDR2 FQGTGA. CDR3 amino acids: CASSLSGAGAGDTQYF. The CDR3 nucleotides read TGTGCCAGCAGCTTATCTGGAGCGGGGGCGGGAGATACGCAGTATTTT.